The 11 T cell receptor beta chains below were found in one sample sequenced in a study of blood T cells in healthy people across ages. Primed by a sample-barcoded 5' primer and a J-beta primer mix, a second PCR proceeded for about 6 to 11 cycles. One entry per CDR3 protein results from TCRdb running MiXCR on the 5' RACE reads. Of around 800,000 distinct CDR3 sequences listed, about half are singletons. Sequencing was carried out using blood. The receptor source for this set is a man older than 75 in good health.

The sample holds a few counts of this clonotype. This rearrangement joins TRBV7-9 to TRBJ2-5, with unresolved D. This CDR3 spans 17 amino acids. The germline gives CDR1 SEHNR, CDR2 FQNEAQ (reference sequence). Trimming took off 2 bases at V and 5 bases at J, with 21 bases between the two ends. The CDR3 sequence is CASSLLTGPRNRETQYF. The DNA of the CDR3 is TGTGCCAGCAGCTTACTAACCGGGCCTCGGAACCGGGAGACCCAGTACTTC.

A remark on this clonotype: This may be a read error, as it is one base from a much larger clone. CDR3 protein: CSAAGTGAYNEQFF. The CDR3 DNA follows: TGCAGCGCGGCCGGGACAGGGGCCTACAATGAGCAGTTCTTC. The chain carries TRBV29-1 and TRBJ2-1; TRBD1 aligns across 10 bases. The CDR3 runs 14 residues. V was pared by 7 bases and J by 2 bases, with 5 bases of the junction left unmatched. Germline CDR1 and CDR2: SQVTM and ANQGSEA.

This clonotype was seen only a few times. The rearrangement links TRBV29-1 to TRBJ1-5, with D uncertain. The CDR3 spans 13 residues. The V and J ends lost 4 bases and 4 bases respectively, with 11 bases between them. Germline loops: CDR1 SQVTM, CDR2 ANQGSEA. The CDR3 DNA reads as TGCAGCGTTGGACATGGAGGGAATCAGCCCCAGCATTTT. Its translation is CSVGHGGNQPQHF.

V is TRBV11-1 and J is TRBJ1-1; TRBD1 agrees at 9 bases. The germline gives CDR1 SGHAT, CDR2 FQDESV (reference sequence). This CDR3 has 14 residues. V lost 5 bases, J lost 5 bases, and 6 bases stayed unmatched. Written as DNA, the CDR3 is TGTGCCAGCAGCATGACAGGGGGTTCAACTGAAGCTTTCTTT. Protein sequence: CASSMTGGSTEAFF.

Notes on this clonotype: A much larger clonotype is one base distant, so this may be a read error. V is TRBV4-1 and J is TRBJ2-5, with D possibly TRBD1 on 6 matching bases. V was clipped by 4 bases and J by 0 bases, with 12 bases between them. Germline CDR1 reads MGHRA; CDR2 reads YSYEKL. CDR3 length: 15 residues. The CDR3 protein is CASSRDWTDQETQYF. CDR3 in DNA: TGCGCCAGCAGCCGAGATTGGACAGACCAAGAGACCCAGTACTTC.

This clonotype has just a few counts. The chain has TRBV12-3 or TRBV12-4 and TRBJ2-3; tentative D call: TRBD2 (5 bases). Trimming removed 7 bases at V and 4 bases at J, with 18 bases between. This CDR3 contains 15 residues. In DNA form, the CDR3 reads TGTGCCAGCACCCGTTCCGGACTTTTATCAGATACGCAGTATTTT. Amino acid sequence: CASTRSGLLSDTQYF.

The chain links TRBV20-1 to TRBJ2-7; 8 positions agree with TRBD2. Trimming at V came to 2 bases and at J to 0 bases, leaving 9 bases not matched to a gene. Germline assignment: CDR1 DFQATT and CDR2 SNEGSKA (reference sequence). The CDR3 is 16 residues long. The CDR3 DNA follows: TGCAGTGCTAGACCCGGGACTAGGGTTCTCTCCTACGAGCAGTACTTC. As protein: CSARPGTRVLSYEQYF.

This clonotype has a count of ten or more. This chain uses TRBV20-1 with TRBJ2-3, with 11 positions matching TRBD2. The CDR3 loop spans 16 amino acids. V was pared by 2 bases and J by 8 bases, with 12 bases of the junction left unmatched. The germline V gene has CDR1 DFQATT and CDR2 SNEGSKA (reference sequence). CDR3 residues: CSARTNTSGSYGTQYF. The CDR3 coding sequence is TGCAGTGCTAGAACCAACACTAGCGGGAGTTATGGTACGCAGTATTTT.

About this clonotype: A junction boundary mismatches the germline segment, possibly from a read error. V usage is TRBV5-4 and J usage is TRBJ2-1, with 9 bases that match TRBD2. The germline V gene has CDR1 SGHNT and CDR2 YYREEE (reference sequence). The CDR3 loop spans 17 amino acids. The CDR3 DNA is TGTGCCGGCAGCTCTAGCGGGGCCCGTCTATCCTACAATGAGCAGTTCTTC. Encoded protein: CAGSSSGARLSYNEQFF.

The DNA of the CDR3 is TGTGCCAGCCTTCGAGGACAGGGGGCTTACAATGAGCAGTTCTTC. It is translated as CASLRGQGAYNEQFF. The chain employs TRBV2 and TRBJ2-1; 11 bases map to TRBD1. The CDR3 loop spans 15 amino acids. Trimming at V came to 8 bases and at J to 4 bases, leaving 7 bases not matched to a gene. Germline V gene sequence: CDR1 SNHLY, CDR2 FYNNEI.

This clonotype has just a few counts. J is TRBJ2-3 and V is TRBV10-3, with TRBD1 matching over 8 bases. The CDR3 length is 13 residues. V gave up 7 bases and J gave up 4 bases; unmatched junction bases: 4. CDR1 is ENHRY and CDR2 is SYGVKD in the germline V gene. CDR3 DNA: TGTGCCATCACGCCAGGGGGCTCAGATACGCAGTATTTT. As protein: CAITPGGSDTQYF.